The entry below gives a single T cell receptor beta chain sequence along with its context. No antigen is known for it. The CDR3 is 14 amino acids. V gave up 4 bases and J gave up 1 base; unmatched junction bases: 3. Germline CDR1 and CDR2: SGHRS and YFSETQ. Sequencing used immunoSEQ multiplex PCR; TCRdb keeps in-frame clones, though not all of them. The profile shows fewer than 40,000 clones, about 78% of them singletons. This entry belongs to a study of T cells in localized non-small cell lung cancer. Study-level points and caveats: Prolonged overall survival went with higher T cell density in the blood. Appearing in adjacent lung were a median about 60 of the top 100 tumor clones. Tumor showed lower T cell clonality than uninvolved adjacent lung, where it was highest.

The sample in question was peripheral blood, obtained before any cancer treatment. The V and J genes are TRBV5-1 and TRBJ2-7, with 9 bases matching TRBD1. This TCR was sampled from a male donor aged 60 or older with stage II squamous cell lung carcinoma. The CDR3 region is CASSAQGASYEQYF. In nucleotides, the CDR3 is TGCGCCAGCAGCGCACAGGGGGCGTCCTACGAGCAGTACTTC.